These T cell receptor beta chains were read from a single sample in a study of beta chain features in type 1 diabetes. TCRdb's copy holds only in-frame clones and misses some; the assay was immunoSEQ multiplex PCR. The data contain hundreds of thousands of clones, 11% to 15% of them singletons. Sequencing used naive CD4+ T cells from blood. These receptors were taken from a man aged 18 to 30 with type 1 diabetes. CDR3s include the opening cysteine and the closing phenylalanine or tryptophan. Each record gives: D gene, J gene, V gene, clone size, CDR3 DNA, CDR3 protein. The D gene is left open where the match is weak. Size is stated for part of the rows, as once, few or many counts, or as a class when the clone is expanded.

>.|TRBJ2-2|TRBV7-9|.
TGTGCCAGCAGTCTGAACACCGGGGAGCTGTTTTTT
CASSLNTGELFF
>TRBD1|TRBJ2-6|TRBV4-1|few
TGCGCCAGCACCTCGACAGGGGCCTACTCTGGGGCCAACGTCCTGACTTTC
CASTSTGAYSGANVLTF
>TRBD1|TRBJ2-7|TRBV4-1|.
TGCGCCAGCAGCCAAGGACAGGGCCCCCTCTCCTACGAGCAGTACTTC
CASSQGQGPLSYEQYF
>.|TRBJ2-7|TRBV29-1|few
TGCAGCGTCAACCAGGCCCCTTACGAGCAGTACTTC
CSVNQAPYEQYF
>.|TRBJ2-1|TRBV4-1|few
TGCGCCAGCAGCCAACCGGGGACCCGGCAGGAGTTCTTC
CASSQPGTRQEFF
>.|TRBJ2-1|TRBV20-1|.
TGCAGTGCTAGTTCGTACAATGAGCAGTTCTTC
CSASSYNEQFF
>.|TRBJ2-1|TRBV15|.
TGTGCCACCAGCAGGGGAGGGGGGCCCATCAATGAGCAGTTCTTC
CATSRGGGPINEQFF
>.|TRBJ1-1|TRBV2|few
TGTGCCAGCAGCGCCCGGGGGGACACTGAAGCTTTCTTT
CASSARGDTEAFF
>.|TRBJ2-5|TRBV11-2|.
TGTGCCAGCAGCCGATGGGACAAAGAGACCCAGTACTTC
CASSRWDKETQYF
>TRBD1|TRBJ2-2|TRBV18|.
TGTGCCAGCTCATCGGACAGGGAGATCGGGGAGCTGTTTTTT
CASSSDREIGELFF
>.|TRBJ2-3|TRBV9|.
TGTGCCAGCGGGCTGGGGCCAGCAGATACGCAGTATTTT
CASGLGPADTQYF
>TRBD1|TRBJ1-1|TRBV5-4|.
TGTGCCAGCAGCTCGCCGGAGACAGGGGGCACTGAAGCTTTCTTT
CASSSPETGGTEAFF
>.|TRBJ2-1|TRBV30|.
TGTGCCTGGACAGGCTACAATGAGCAGTTCTTC
CAWTGYNEQFF
>.|TRBJ1-2|TRBV9|.
TGTGCCAGCAGCGTAGTGGGCAGGTCATATGGCTACACCTTC
CASSVVGRSYGYTF
>.|TRBJ2-2|TRBV13|.
TGTGCCAGCAGCTTAGGCCCCGGAGGTTCGAACACCGGGGAGCTGTTTTTT
CASSLGPGGSNTGELFF
>.|TRBJ1-1|TRBV10-3|.
TGTGCCATCAGTGAGGCCTGGAGGAACACTGAAGCTTTCTTT
CAISEAWRNTEAFF
>.|TRBJ2-7|TRBV2|.
TGTGCCAGCAGTTGGGAACAGGGCTACGAGCAGTACTTC
CASSWEQGYEQYF
>TRBD1|TRBJ2-1|TRBV11-3|.
TGTGCCAGCAGCTTAGGTTACAGGGGAGCTGAGCAGTTCTTC
CASSLGYRGAEQFF
>.|TRBJ1-1|TRBV5-1|few
TGCGCCAGCAGCTTGAGTAGGAACACTGAAGCTTTCTTT
CASSLSRNTEAFF
>.|TRBJ2-6|TRBV29-1|.
TGCAGCGTGGGGGCAGGGCCTAGGGGGGCCAACGTCCTGACTTTC
CSVGAGPRGANVLTF
>TRBD1|TRBJ2-1|TRBV10-3|few
TGTGCCATCAGTGAGGGACAGGGACATGACAATGAGCAGTTCTTC
CAISEGQGHDNEQFF
>.|TRBJ1-4|TRBV7-2|few
TGTGCCAGCAGTTGGGCAGGGTCAAATGAAAAACTGTTTTTT
CASSWAGSNEKLFF
>TRBD2|TRBJ2-7|TRBV4-2|.
TGTGCCAGCAGCCAAAGCGGGCCGGGGGGATCTACGTACTACGAGCAGTACTTC
CASSQSGPGGSTYYEQYF
>.|TRBJ2-2|TRBV12-5|.
TGTGCTAGTGGAACGAACACCGGGGAGCTGTTTTTT
CASGTNTGELFF
>.|TRBJ1-2|TRBV7-2|.
TGTGCCAGCAGCGTCCGACGTCACGGAGCTAACTATGGCTACACCTTC
CASSVRRHGANYGYTF
>.|TRBJ2-1|TRBV11-3|few
TGTGCCAGCACTGGACCGGTAAGGGGGCAGTTCTTC
CASTGPVRGQFF
>.|TRBJ1-6|TRBV7-3|few
TGTGCCAGCAGCTCTCGGGGGGGCTCACCCCTCCACTTT
CASSSRGGSPLHF
>TRBD1|TRBJ1-2|TRBV27|few
TGTGCCAGCAGTTCTCCGACAGGGGGGAACTATGGCTACACCTTC
CASSSPTGGNYGYTF
>.|TRBJ1-2|TRBV7-9|few
TGTGCCATCCAATTAGGAACCTATGGCTACACCTTC
CAIQLGTYGYTF
>.|TRBJ2-5|TRBV29-1|.
TGCAGCGTTGCAAGGGGTGCCCTTCCGAAGGAAGAGACCCAGTACTTC
CSVARGALPKEETQYF
>.|TRBJ2-5|TRBV6-1|.
TGTGCCAGCAGTGAGTCGGGCCTCCCGAAGACCCAGTACTTC
CASSESGLPKTQYF
>.|TRBJ1-2|TRBV7-2|.
TGTGCCAGCAGCTTAACCGGGCAAACTAACTATGGCTACACCTTC
CASSLTGQTNYGYTF
>TRBD2|TRBJ2-1|TRBV29-1|.
TGCAGCGCCCGTCGGCGGGAGAGCATCGATGAGCAGTTCTTC
CSARRRESIDEQFF
>.|TRBJ2-1|TRBV6-9|.
TGTGCCAGCAGAGAAAATGAGCAGTTCTTC
CASRENEQFF
>TRBD2|TRBJ2-3|TRBV9|.
TGTGCCAGCAGCGTAGGACTAGCTGGAGATACGCAGTATTTT
CASSVGLAGDTQYF
>TRBD1|TRBJ1-1|TRBV4-2|.
TGTGCCAGCAGCCCCCGAGCTCAGGGGGCTCTCGCTGAAGCTTTCTTT
CASSPRAQGALAEAFF
>.|TRBJ2-1|TRBV19|few
TGTGCCAGTAGTTTCCATTACGGTGAGCAGTTCTTC
CASSFHYGEQFF
>.|TRBJ1-1|TRBV27|.
TGTGCCAGCAGTTCCACACGAGCTTTCTTT
CASSSTRAFF
>TRBD2|TRBJ2-5|TRBV7-6|few
TGTGCCAGCAGCCCCCATGAGGGAGGGGCCGGGCAGACCCAGTACTTC
CASSPHEGGAGQTQYF
>.|TRBJ2-5|TRBV21-1|.
TGTGCCAGCAGCAATGGGTCGGAGACCCAGTACTTC
CASSNGSETQYF
>.|TRBJ2-1|TRBV7-7|.
TGTGCTAGCAGCTTAAGCGGCGTCTACAATGAGCAGTTCTTC
CASSLSGVYNEQFF
>TRBD2|TRBJ2-7|TRBV7-2|.
TGTGCCAGCATTCGACTAGCGGGGTCCTACGAGCAGTACTTC
CASIRLAGSYEQYF
>TRBD2|TRBJ2-1|TRBV2|few
TGTGCCAGCTGCCCACGGTTAGCGGGAGTTGACGAGCAGTTCTTC
CASCPRLAGVDEQFF
>TRBD1|TRBJ1-6|TRBV4-2|.
TGTGCCAGCAGCACGCGACAGGGCTCCTATAATTCACCCCTCCACTTT
CASSTRQGSYNSPLHF
>.|TRBJ1-5|TRBV14|few
TGTGCCAGCAGCCAGGGACATACCCAGCCCCAGCATTTT
CASSQGHTQPQHF
>.|TRBJ2-3|TRBV20-1|.
TGCAGTGCTGGACGACTGCAACTGCAGTATTTT
CSAGRLQLQYF
>.|TRBJ1-2|TRBV19|few
.
CASTSVAANNYGYTF
>.|TRBJ2-3|TRBV5-6|.
TGTGCCAGCAGCTTGGGAGGAGCAGATACGCAGTATTTT
CASSLGGADTQYF
>.|TRBJ2-7|TRBV5-8|few
TGTGCCAGCAGCCTATACAGCGCGGGGTCCGAGCAGTACTTC
CASSLYSAGSEQYF
>.|TRBJ2-3|TRBV10-3|.
TGTGCCATCAGCGCCGGGTCGGCCGTCGATACGCAGTATTTT
CAISAGSAVDTQYF
>.|TRBJ2-7|TRBV4-2|.
TGTGCCAGCAGCCAAGGTAGAGCAGGAGAGTACTACGAGCAGTACTTC
CASSQGRAGEYYEQYF
>TRBD1|TRBJ1-1|TRBV19|few
TGTGCCAGTAGTTATAATCGACAGGGATGGACTGAAGCTTTCTTT
CASSYNRQGWTEAFF
>.|TRBJ2-2|TRBV5-4|.
TGTGCCAGCAGCTTGGCAGACGGGACCACCGGGGAGCTGTTTTTT
CASSLADGTTGELFF
>.|TRBJ2-2|TRBV30|few
TGTGCCTGGAGTGAGTTCCAAACCGGGGAGCTGTTTTTT
CAWSEFQTGELFF
>.|TRBJ2-6|TRBV28|.
TGTGCCAGCCGTTACCGGGACCGAACCTCTGGGGCCAACGTCCTGACTTTC
CASRYRDRTSGANVLTF
>.|TRBJ2-3|TRBV5-1|.
TGCGCCAGCAGCTTGGAACAGGGAGATACGCAGTATTTT
CASSLEQGDTQYF